This TCR beta chain was recorded in a study of PD-L1 blockade in urothelial cancer. Study summary: Atezolizumab was started by patients around 2014 at 1,200 mg intravenously every 3 weeks. At 3 weeks (second dose) and 6 weeks after starting treatment, blood was analyzed. Median T cell yield from blood was approximately 150,000.

Study results and limitations: Patients with durable benefit had greater blood expansion of tumor-associated TCR clones 3 weeks into treatment.

Germline V gene data show CDR1 as SNHLY and CDR2 as FYNNEI. The CDR3 covers 15 residues. Trimming at V came to 7 bases and at J to 1 base, leaving 6 bases not matched to a gene. About this clone itself: Its target is unknown.

Measured with immunoSEQ multiplex PCR; TCRdb has only the in-frame clones, and not every one. The repertoire consists of over 45,000 clones, with about 86% occurring once and the leading ten covering 20% to 25%. Time point in this sample: pretreatment peripheral blood. This TCR derives from a man between 60 and 75 years old with urothelial cancer. The chain links TRBV2 to TRBJ2-5; 10 bases match TRBD1. The source was PBMCs, collected around atezolizumab (anti-PD-L1) treatment. CDR3 sequence: CASKPGQGSQETQYF. Written as DNA, the CDR3 is TGTGCCAGCAAGCCGGGACAGGGGTCCCAAGAGACCCAGTACTTC.